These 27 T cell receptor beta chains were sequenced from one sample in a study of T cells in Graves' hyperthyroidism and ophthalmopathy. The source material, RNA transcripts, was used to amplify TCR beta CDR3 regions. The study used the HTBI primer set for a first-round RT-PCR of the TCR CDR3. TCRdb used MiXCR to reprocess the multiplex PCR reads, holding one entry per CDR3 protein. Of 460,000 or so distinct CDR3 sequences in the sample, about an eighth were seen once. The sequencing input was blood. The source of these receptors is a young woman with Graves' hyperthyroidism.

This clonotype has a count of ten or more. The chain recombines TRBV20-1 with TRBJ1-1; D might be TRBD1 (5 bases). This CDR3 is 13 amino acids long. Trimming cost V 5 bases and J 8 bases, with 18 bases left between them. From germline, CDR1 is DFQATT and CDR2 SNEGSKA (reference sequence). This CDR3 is CSAGPDRPGEAFF. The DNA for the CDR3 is TGCAGTGCTGGACCAGACAGACCCGGGGAAGCTTTCTTT.

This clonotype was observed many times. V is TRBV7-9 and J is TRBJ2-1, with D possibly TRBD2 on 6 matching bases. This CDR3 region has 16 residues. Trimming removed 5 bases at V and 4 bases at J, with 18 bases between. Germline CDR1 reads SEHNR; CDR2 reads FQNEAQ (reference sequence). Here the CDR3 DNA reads TGTGCCAGCAGCCCCGGGGGTAGCGGACATTACAATGAGCAGTTCTTC. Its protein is CASSPGGSGHYNEQFF. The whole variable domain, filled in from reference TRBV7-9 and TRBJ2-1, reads DTGVSQNPRHKITKRGQNVTFRCDPISEHNRLYWYRQTLGQGPEFLTYFQNEAQLEKSRLLSDRFSAERPKGSFSTLEIQRTEQGDSAMYLCASSPGGSGHYNEQFFGPGTRLTVL.

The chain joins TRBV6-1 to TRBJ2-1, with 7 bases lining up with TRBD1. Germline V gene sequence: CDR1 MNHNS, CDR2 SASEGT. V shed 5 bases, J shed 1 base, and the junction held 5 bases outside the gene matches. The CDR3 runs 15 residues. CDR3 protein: CASSPTGNSYNEQFF. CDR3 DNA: TGTGCCAGCAGTCCGACAGGGAATTCCTACAATGAGCAGTTCTTC.

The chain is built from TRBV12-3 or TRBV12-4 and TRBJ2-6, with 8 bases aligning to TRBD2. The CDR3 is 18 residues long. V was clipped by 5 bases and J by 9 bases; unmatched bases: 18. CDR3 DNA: TGTGCCAGCAGTCTACCTACTAGCGGAGCTCTCTTAGGCAACGTCCTGACTTTC. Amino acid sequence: CASSLPTSGALLGNVLTF.

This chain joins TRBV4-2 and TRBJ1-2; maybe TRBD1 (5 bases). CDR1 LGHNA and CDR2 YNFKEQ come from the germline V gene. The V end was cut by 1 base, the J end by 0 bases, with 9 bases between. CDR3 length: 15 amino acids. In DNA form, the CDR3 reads TGTGCCAGCAGCCAAGCCAAAGGGGCTAACTATGGCTACACCTTC. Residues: CASSQAKGANYGYTF.

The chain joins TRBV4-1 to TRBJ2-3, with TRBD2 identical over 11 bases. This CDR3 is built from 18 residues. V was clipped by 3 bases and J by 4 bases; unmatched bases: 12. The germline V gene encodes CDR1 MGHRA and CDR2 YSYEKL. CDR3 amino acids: CASSQRPGSSGRSDTQYF. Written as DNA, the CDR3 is TGCGCCAGCAGCCAGAGACCGGGGTCTAGCGGGAGGTCAGATACGCAGTATTTT.

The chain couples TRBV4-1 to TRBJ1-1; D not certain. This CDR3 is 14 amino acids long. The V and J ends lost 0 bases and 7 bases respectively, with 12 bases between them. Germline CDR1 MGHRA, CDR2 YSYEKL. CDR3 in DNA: TGCGCCAGCAGCCAAGATCGACAAACACTTGAAGCTTTCTTT. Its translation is CASSQDRQTLEAFF.

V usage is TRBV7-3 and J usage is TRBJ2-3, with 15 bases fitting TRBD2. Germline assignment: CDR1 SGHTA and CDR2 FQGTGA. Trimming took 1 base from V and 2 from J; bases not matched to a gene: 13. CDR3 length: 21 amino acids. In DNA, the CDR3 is TGTGCCAGCAGCTTAAATAGAGGGCCGGGACTAGCGGGAGGCGACACAGATACGCAGTATTTT. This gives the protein CASSLNRGPGLAGGDTDTQYF.

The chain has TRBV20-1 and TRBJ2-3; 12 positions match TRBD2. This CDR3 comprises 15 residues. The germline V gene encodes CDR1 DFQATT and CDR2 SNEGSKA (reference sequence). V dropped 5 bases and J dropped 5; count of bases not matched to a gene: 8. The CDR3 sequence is CSASSTSGSGDTQYF. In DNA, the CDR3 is TGCAGTGCTTCGTCGACTAGCGGGAGTGGAGATACGCAGTATTTT.

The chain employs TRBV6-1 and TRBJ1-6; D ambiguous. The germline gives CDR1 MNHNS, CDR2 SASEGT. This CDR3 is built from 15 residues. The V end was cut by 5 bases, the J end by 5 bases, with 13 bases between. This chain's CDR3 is CASSQTGPNNSPLHF. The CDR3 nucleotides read TGTGCCAGCAGTCAAACCGGGCCGAATAATTCACCCCTCCACTTT.

DNA for the CDR3: TGTGCCAGCAGCTTGGTTGCCCCCCCCCCCCTCCAAGAGACCCAGTACTTC. Its protein product is CASSLVAPPPLQETQYF. This chain joins TRBV5-6 and TRBJ2-5; D is ambiguous. Germline CDR1 SGHDT, CDR2 YYEEEE. The V and J ends lost 0 bases and 1 base respectively, with 16 bases between them. The CDR3 has 17 amino acids. Full variable domain (remainder filled in from reference TRBV5-6 and TRBJ2-5): DAGVTQSPTHLIKTRGQQVTLRCSPKSGHDTVSWYQQALGQGPQFIFQYYEEEERQRGNFPDRFSGHQFPNYSSELNVNALLLGDSALYLCASSLVAPPPLQETQYFGPGTRLLVL.

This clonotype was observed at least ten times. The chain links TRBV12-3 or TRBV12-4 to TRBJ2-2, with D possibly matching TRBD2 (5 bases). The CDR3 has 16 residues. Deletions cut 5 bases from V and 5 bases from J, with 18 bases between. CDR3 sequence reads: CASSPASRSRTGELFF. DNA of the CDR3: TGTGCCAGCAGTCCTGCTAGCAGAAGCAGGACCGGGGAGCTGTTTTTT.

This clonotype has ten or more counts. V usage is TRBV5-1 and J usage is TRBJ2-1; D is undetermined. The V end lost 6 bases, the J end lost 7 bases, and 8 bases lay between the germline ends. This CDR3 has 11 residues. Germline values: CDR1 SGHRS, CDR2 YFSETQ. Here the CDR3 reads CASIGGNEQFF. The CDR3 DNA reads TGCGCCAGCATCGGTGGGAATGAGCAGTTCTTC.

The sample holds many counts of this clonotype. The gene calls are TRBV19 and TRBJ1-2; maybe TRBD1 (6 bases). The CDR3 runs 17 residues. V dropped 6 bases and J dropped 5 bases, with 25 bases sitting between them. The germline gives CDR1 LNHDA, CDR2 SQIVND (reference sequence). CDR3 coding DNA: TGTGCCAGTAGAACACCCTGGACCGGGACAAGGAATTATGGCTACACCTTC. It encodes CASRTPWTGTRNYGYTF.

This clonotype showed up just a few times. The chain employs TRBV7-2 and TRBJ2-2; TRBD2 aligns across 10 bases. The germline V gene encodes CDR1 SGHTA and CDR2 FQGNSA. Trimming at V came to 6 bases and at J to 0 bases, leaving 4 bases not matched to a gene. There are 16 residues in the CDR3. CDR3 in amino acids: CASRPTSGANTGELFF. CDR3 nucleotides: TGTGCCAGCAGACCTACTAGCGGGGCGAACACCGGGGAGCTGTTTTTT.

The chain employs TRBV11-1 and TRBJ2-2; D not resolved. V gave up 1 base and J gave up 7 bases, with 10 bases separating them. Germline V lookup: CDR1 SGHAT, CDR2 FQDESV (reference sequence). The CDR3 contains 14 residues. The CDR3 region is CASSLDYSVGELFF. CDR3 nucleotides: TGTGCCAGCAGCTTAGATTACAGTGTCGGGGAGCTGTTTTTT.

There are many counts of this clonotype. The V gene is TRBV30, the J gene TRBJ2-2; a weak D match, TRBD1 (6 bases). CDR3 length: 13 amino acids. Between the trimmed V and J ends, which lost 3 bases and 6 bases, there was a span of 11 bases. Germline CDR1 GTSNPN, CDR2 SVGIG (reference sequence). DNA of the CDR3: TGTGCCTGGAGGGAACAGGGCCCCGGGGAGCTGTTTTTT. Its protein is CAWREQGPGELFF.

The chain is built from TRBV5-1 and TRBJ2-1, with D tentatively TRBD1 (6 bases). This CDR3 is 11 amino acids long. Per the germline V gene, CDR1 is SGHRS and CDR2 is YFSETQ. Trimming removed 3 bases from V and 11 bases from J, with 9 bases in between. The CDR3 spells CASSSGQKQFF. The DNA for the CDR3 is TGCGCCAGCAGCTCCGGACAGAAGCAGTTCTTC.

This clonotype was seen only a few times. The CDR3 protein is CASSQDWTANTEAFF. The CDR3 DNA reads TGCGCCAGCAGCCAAGATTGGACAGCGAACACTGAAGCTTTCTTT. The rearrangement links TRBV4-1 to TRBJ1-1, with D perhaps TRBD1 (6 bases). This CDR3 comprises 15 residues. Between the trimmed V and J ends, which lost 0 bases and 1 base, there was a span of 9 bases. CDR1 MGHRA and CDR2 YSYEKL come from the germline V gene.

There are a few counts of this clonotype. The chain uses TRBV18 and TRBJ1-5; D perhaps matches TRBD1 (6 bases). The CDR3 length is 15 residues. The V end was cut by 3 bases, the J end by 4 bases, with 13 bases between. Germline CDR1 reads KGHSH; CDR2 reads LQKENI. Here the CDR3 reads CASSPSGAENQPQHF. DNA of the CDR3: TGTGCCAGCTCACCCTCGGGGGCAGAAAATCAGCCCCAGCATTTT.

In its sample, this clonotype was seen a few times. The CDR3 coding sequence is TGTGCCAGCAGCCAAGCGCTGGGCAGGGCTCTCCACGAGCAGTACTTC. It encodes CASSQALGRALHEQYF. The J gene is TRBJ2-7, the V gene TRBV16; D is perhaps TRBD1 (5 bases). This CDR3 contains 16 residues. Looked up from germline, CDR1 is KGHSY and CDR2 is FQNENV. V was cut by 2 bases and J by 5 bases, with 19 bases left in between. The full variable domain, rest sourced from reference TRBV16 and TRBJ2-7, is GEEVAQTPKHLVRGEGQKAKLYCAPIKGHSYVFWYQQVLKNEFKFLISFQNENVFDETGMPKERFSAKCLPNSPCSLEIQATKLEDSAVYFCASSQALGRALHEQYFGPGTRLTVT.

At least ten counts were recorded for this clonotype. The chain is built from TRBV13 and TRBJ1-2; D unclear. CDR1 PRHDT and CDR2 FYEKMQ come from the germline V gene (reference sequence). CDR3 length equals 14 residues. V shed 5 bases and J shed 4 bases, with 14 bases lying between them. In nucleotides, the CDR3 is TGTGCCAGCAGCCCCGCCCTAGCGGGCTATGGCTACACCTTC. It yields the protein CASSPALAGYGYTF.

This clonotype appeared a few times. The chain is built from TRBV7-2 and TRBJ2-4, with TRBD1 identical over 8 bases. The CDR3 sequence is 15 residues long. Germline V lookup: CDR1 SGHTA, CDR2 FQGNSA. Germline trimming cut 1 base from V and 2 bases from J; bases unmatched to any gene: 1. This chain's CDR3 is CASSLDRGTKNIQYF. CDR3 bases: TGTGCCAGCAGCTTAGACAGGGGGACCAAAAACATTCAGTACTTC. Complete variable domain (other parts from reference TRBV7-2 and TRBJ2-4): GAGVSQSPSNKVTEKGKDVELRCDPISGHTALYWYRQSLGQGLEFLIYFQGNSAPDKSGLPSDRFSAERTGGSVSTLTIQRTQQEDSAVYLCASSLDRGTKNIQYFGAGTRLSVL.

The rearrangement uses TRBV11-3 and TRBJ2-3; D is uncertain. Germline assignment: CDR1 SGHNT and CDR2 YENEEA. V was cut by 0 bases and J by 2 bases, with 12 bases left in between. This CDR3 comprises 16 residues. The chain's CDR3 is CASSLDGAGYTDTQYF. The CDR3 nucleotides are TGTGCCAGCAGCTTAGATGGAGCAGGTTACACAGATACGCAGTATTTT.

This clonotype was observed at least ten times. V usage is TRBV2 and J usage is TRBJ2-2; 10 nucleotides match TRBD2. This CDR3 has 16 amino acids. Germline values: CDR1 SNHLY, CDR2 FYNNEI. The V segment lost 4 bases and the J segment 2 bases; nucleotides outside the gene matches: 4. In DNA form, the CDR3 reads TGTGCCAGCAGTGTTCGACTAGCGGGCAACACCGGGGAGCTGTTTTTT. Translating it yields CASSVRLAGNTGELFF.

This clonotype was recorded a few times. The CDR3 loop reads CASSPFDMQETQYF. In DNA, the CDR3 is TGTGCCAGCAGCCCTTTCGACATGCAAGAGACCCAGTACTTC. V usage is TRBV5-4 and J usage is TRBJ2-5; the D is unclear. The V end was cut by 4 bases, the J end by 2 bases, with 12 bases between. CDR3 length: 14 residues. Germline V gene sequence: CDR1 SGHNT, CDR2 YYREEE (reference sequence).

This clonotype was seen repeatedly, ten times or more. For the CDR3, the DNA is TGTGCCAGCAGCCAAGCCGGGCGGAACACTGAAGCTTTCTTT. Protein sequence: CASSQAGRNTEAFF. The rearrangement uses TRBV3-1 and TRBJ1-1; D unresolved. Per germline, CDR1 LGHDT and CDR2 YNNKEL (reference sequence). The CDR3 runs 14 residues. The V and J ends lost 1 base and 1 base respectively, with 7 bases between them.